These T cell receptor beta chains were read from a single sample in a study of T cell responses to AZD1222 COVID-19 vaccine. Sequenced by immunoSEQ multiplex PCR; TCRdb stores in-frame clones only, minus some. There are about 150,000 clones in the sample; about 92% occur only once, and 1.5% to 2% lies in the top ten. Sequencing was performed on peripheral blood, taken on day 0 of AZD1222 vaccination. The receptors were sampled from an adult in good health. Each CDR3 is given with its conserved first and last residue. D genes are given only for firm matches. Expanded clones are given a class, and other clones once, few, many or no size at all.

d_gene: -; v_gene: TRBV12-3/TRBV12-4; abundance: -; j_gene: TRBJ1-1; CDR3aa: CASSLDQATEAFF; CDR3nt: TGTGCCAGCAGTTTAGACCAGGCCACTGAAGCTTTCTTT
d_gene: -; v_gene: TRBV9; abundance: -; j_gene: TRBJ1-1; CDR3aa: CASSVDTYTEAFF; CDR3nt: TGTGCCAGCAGCGTAGACACCTACACTGAAGCTTTCTTT
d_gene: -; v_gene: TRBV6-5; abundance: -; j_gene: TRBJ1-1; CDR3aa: CAGHTVGAYTEAFF; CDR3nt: TGTGCCGGTCATACCGTTGGGGCTTACACTGAAGCTTTCTTT
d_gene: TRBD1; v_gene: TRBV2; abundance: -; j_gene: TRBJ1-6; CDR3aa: CASSRLGQGSNSPLHF; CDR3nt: TGTGCCAGCAGCAGGCTTGGACAGGGGAGTAATTCACCCCTCCACTTT
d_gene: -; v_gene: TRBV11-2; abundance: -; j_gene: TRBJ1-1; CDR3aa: CASSVGTLNTEAFF; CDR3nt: TGTGCCAGCAGCGTCGGGACACTGAACACTGAAGCTTTCTTT
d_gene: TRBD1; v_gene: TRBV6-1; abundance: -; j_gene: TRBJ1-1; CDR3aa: CASSERGQRREAFF; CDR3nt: TGTGCCAGCAGTGAACGGGGACAGCGGAGAGAAGCTTTCTTT
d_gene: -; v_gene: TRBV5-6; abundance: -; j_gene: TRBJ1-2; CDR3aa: CASSCIPNQGNCGYTF; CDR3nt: TGTGCCAGCAGTTGTATACCAAATCAGGGGAACTGTGGCTACACCTTC
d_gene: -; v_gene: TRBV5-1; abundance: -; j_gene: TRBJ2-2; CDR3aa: CASKSADTTGELFF; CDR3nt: TGCGCCAGCAAATCCGCGGACACGACCGGGGAGCTGTTTTTT
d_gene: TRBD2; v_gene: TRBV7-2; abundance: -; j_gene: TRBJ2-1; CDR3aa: CASSSGLAGAKQFF; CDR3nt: TGTGCCAGCAGTTCTGGACTAGCGGGGGCCAAGCAGTTCTTC
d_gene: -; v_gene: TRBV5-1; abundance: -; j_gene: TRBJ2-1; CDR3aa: CASSSGDVTYNEQFF; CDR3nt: TGCGCCAGCAGCTCGGGAGACGTCACCTACAATGAGCAGTTCTTC
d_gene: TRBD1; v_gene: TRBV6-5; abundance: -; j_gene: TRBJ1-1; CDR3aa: CASRPRQGNTEAFF; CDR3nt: TGTGCCAGCAGACCCAGACAGGGCAACACTGAAGCTTTCTTT
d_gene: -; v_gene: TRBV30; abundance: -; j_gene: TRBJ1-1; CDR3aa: CAWSVTNAEAFF; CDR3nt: TGTGCCTGGAGTGTGACCAACGCTGAAGCTTTCTTT
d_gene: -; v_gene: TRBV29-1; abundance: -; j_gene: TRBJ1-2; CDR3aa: CSVAGSNYGYTF; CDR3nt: TGCAGCGTTGCGGGCTCGAACTATGGCTACACCTTC
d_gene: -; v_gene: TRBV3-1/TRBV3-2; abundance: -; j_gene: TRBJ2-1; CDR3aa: CASSQGSAYNEQFF; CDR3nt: TGTGCCAGCAGCCAAGGGAGCGCGTACAATGAGCAGTTCTTC
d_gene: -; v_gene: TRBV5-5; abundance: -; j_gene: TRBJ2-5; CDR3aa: CASSPGPGQETQYF; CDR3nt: TGTGCCAGCAGCCCCGGACCGGGGCAAGAGACCCAGTACTTC
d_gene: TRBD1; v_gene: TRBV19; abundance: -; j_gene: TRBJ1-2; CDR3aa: CASSIPGTGWYTF; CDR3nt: TGTGCCAGTAGTATCCCCGGGACAGGTTGGTACACCTTC
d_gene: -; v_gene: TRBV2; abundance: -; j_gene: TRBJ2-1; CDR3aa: CASSVSTGKQFF; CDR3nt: TGTGCCAGCAGTGTTAGCACCGGGAAGCAGTTCTTC
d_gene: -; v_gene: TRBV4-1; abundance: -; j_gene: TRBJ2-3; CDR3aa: CASSQGASPGDTQYF; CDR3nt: TGCGCCAGCAGCCAGGGGGCTAGCCCGGGGGATACGCAGTATTTT
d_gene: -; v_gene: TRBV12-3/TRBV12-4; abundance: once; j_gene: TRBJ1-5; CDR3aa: CASSLGGYQPQHF; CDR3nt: TGTGCCAGCAGTTTGGGGGGTTATCAGCCCCAGCATTTT
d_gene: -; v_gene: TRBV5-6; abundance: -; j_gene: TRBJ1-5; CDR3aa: CASSLRRVNQPQHF; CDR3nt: TGTGCCAGCAGCTTGCGCAGGGTAAATCAGCCCCAGCATTTT
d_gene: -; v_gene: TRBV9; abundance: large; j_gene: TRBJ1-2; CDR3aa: CASSVQGSYGYTF; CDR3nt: TGTGCCAGCAGCGTGCAGGGCAGTTATGGCTACACCTTC
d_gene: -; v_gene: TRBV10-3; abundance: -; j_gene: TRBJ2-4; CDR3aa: CAISEITSGIQYF; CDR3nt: TGTGCCATCAGTGAGATAACGTCGGGCATTCAGTACTTC
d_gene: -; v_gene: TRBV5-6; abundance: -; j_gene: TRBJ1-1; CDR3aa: CASSLGQSMNTEAFF; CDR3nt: TGTGCCAGCAGCTTGGGACAGTCTATGAACACTGAAGCTTTCTTT
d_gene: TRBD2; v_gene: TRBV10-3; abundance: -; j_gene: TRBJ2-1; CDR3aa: CAIAGELYNEQFF; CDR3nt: TGTGCCATAGCGGGGGAGCTCTACAATGAGCAGTTCTTC
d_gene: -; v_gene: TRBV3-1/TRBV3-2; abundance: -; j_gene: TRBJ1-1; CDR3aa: CASSQDRMNTEAFF; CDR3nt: TGTGCCAGCAGCCAGGATCGCATGAACACTGAAGCTTTCTTT
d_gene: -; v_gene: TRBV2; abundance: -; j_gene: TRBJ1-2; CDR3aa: CASSVTERGYGYTF; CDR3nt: TGTGCCAGCAGTGTTACAGAACGAGGCTATGGCTACACCTTC
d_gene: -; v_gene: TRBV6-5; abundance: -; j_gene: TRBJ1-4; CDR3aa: CASSSTPGEKLFF; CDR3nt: TGTGCCAGCAGTTCCACCCCGGGTGAAAAACTGTTTTTT
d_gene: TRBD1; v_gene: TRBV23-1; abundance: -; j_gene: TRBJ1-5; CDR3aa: CAIQGGEGNQPQHF; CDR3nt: TGCGCCATCCAGGGGGGTGAGGGCAATCAGCCCCAGCATTTT
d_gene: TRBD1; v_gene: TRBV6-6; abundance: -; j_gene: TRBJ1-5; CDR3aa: CATGQGAYQPQHF; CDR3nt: TGTGCCACCGGACAGGGGGCCTATCAGCCCCAGCATTTT
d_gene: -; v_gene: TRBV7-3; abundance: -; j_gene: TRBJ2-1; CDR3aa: CASSLHLGDNEQFF; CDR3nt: TGTGCCAGCAGCTTACATCTAGGCGACAATGAGCAGTTCTTC
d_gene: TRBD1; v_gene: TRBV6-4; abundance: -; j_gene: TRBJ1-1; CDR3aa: CASSDPGGLMSEAFF; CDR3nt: TGTGCCAGCAGTGATCCAGGGGGTTTAATGTCTGAAGCTTTCTTT
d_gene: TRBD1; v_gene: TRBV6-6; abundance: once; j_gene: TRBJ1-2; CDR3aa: CASSRPATGERGYTF; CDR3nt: TGTGCCAGCAGCCGCCCCGCGACAGGGGAAAGAGGCTACACCTTC
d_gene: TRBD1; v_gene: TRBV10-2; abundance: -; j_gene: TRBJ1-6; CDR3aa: CASSKTGTGGNSPLHF; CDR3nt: TGCGCCAGCAGTAAGACTGGGACAGGGGGAAATTCACCCCTCCACTTT
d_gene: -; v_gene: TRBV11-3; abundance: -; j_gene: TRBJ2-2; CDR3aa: CASSSQGTGELFF; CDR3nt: TGTGCCAGCAGCTCACAAGGCACCGGGGAGCTGTTTTTT
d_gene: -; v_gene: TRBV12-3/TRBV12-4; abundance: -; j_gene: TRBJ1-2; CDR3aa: CASSLTGTDGYTF; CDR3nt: TGTGCCAGCAGCCTTACAGGGACCGATGGCTACACCTTC
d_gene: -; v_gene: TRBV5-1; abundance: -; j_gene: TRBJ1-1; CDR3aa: CASSLQTNTEAFF; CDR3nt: TGCGCCAGCAGCTTACAGACGAACACTGAAGCTTTCTTT
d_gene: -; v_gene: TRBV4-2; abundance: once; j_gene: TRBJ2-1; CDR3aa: CASSQEVGWSSYNEQFF; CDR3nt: TGTGCCAGCAGCCAAGAGGTGGGTTGGAGCTCCTACAATGAGCAGTTCTTC
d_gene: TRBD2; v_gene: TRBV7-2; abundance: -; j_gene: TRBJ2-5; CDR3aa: CASSLVRRGLAGEEETQYF; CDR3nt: TGTGCCAGCAGCTTAGTAAGGAGGGGGTTAGCGGGAGAGGAAGAGACCCAGTACTTC
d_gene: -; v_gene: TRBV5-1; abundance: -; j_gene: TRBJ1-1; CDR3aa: CASSLGGSTEAFF; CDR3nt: TGCGCCAGCAGCTTAGGAGGGAGTACTGAAGCTTTCTTT
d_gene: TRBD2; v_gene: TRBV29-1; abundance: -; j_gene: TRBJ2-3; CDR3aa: CSVPTLTSGRASDPDTQYF; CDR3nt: TGCAGCGTTCCCACCCTGACTAGCGGGAGGGCCTCGGACCCGGATACGCAGTATTTT
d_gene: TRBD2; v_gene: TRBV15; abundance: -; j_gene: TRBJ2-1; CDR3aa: CATFYPSGGYNEQFF; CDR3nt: TGTGCCACCTTTTACCCTAGCGGGGGTTACAATGAGCAGTTCTTC
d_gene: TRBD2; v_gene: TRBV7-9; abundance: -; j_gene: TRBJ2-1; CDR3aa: CASSLAASGSDEQFF; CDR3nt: TGTGCCAGCAGCTTAGCGGCTAGCGGGTCGGATGAGCAGTTCTTC
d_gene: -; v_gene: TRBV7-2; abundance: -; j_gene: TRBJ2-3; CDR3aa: CASSLLSTDTQYF; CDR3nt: TGTGCCAGCAGCTTACTCTCCACAGATACGCAGTATTTT
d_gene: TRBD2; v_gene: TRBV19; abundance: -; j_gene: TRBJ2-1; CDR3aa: CASSIAPDRLAGGSYNEQFF; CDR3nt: TGTGCCAGTAGTATAGCCCCCGACCGACTAGCGGGAGGCTCCTACAATGAGCAGTTCTTC
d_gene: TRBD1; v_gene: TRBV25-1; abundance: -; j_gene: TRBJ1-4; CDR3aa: CASSEDRGSGEKLFF; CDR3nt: TGTGCCAGCAGTGAAGACAGGGGTTCAGGGGAAAAACTGTTTTTT
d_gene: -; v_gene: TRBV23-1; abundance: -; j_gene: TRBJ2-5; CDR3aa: CASRQGLHATQETQYF; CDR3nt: TGCGCCAGCAGACAGGGATTGCACGCGACTCAAGAGACCCAGTACTTC
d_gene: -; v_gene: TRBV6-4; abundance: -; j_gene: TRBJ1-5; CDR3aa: CASSEKGWSQPQHF; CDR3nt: TGTGCCAGCAGTGAGAAGGGTTGGAGTCAGCCCCAGCATTTT